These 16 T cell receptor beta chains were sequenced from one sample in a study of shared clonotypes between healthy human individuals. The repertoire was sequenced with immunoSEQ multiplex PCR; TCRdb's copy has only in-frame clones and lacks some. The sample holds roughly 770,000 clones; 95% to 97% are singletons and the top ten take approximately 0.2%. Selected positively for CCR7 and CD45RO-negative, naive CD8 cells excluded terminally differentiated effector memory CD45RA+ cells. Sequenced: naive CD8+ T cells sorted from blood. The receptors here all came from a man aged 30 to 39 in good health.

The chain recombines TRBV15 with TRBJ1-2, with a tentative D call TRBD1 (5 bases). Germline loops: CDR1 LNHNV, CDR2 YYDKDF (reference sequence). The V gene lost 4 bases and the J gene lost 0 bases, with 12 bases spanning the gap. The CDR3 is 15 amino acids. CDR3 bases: TGTGCCACCAGCAAGCGGGACCGCGCTAACTATGGCTACACCTTC. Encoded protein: CATSKRDRANYGYTF.

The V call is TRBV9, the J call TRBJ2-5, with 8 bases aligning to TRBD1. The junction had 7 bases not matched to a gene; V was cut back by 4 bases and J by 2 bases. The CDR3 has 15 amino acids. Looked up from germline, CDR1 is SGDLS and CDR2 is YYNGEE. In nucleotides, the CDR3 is TGTGCCAGCAGCTCGAGGACAGGGAGACAAGAGACCCAGTACTTC. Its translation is CASSSRTGRQETQYF.

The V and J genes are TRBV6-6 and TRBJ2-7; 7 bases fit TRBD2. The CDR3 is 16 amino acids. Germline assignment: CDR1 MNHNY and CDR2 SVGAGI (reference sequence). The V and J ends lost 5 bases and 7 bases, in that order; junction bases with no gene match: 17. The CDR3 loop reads CASSHLLGLVQEEQYF. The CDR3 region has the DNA TGTGCCAGCAGTCACTTGCTCGGACTAGTTCAAGAAGAGCAGTACTTC.

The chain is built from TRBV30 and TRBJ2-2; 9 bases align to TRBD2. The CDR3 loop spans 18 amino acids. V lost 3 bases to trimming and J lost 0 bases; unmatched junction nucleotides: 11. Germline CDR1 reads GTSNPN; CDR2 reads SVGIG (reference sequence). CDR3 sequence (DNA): TGTGCCTGGAGGGAACCGGGACTAGCAATCGCGAACACCGGGGAGCTGTTTTTT. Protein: CAWREPGLAIANTGELFF.

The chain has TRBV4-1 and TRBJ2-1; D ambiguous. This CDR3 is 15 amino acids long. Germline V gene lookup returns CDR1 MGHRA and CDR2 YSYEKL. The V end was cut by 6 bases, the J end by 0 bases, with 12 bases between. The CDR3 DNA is TGCGCCAGCAGGAGAGTCGCCAGCTCCTACAATGAGCAGTTCTTC. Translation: CASRRVASSYNEQFF.

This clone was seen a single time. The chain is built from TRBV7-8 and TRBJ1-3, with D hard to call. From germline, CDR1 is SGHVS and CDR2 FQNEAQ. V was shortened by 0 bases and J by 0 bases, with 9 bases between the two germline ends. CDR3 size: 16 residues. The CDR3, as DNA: TGTGCCAGCAGCTTAGCGGGAAGGGTCTCTGGAAACACCATATATTTT. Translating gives CASSLAGRVSGNTIYF.

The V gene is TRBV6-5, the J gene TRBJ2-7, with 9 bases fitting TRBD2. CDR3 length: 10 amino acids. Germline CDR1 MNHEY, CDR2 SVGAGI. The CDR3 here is CSSGRYEQYF. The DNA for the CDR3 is TGTAGTAGCGGGAGATACGAGCAGTACTTC.

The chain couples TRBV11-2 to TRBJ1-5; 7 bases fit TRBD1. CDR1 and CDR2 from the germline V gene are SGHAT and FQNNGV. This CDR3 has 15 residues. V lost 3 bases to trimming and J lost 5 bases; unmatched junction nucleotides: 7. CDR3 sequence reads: CASSFRQGDDQPQHF. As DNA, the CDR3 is TGTGCCAGCAGCTTTCGACAGGGAGATGATCAGCCCCAGCATTTT.

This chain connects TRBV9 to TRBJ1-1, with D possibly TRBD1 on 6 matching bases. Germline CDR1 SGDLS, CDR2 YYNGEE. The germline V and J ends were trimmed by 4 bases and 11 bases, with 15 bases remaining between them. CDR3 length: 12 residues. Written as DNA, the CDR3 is TGTGCCAGCAGCCCTGACAGGATAGTTGCTTTCTTT. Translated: CASSPDRIVAFF.

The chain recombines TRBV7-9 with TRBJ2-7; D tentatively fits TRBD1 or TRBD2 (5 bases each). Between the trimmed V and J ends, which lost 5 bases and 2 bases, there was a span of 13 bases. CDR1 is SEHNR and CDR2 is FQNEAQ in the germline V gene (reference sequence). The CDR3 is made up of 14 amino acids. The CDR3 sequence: CASSPRGPTYEQYF. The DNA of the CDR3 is TGTGCCAGCAGCCCCCGGGGACCTACCTACGAGCAGTACTTC.

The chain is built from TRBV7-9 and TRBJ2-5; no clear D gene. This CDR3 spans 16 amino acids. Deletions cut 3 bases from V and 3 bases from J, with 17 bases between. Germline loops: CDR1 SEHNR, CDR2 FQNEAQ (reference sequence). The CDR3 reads CASSFFGKGPKETQYF. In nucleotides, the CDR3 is TGTGCCAGCAGCTTTTTTGGTAAAGGGCCCAAAGAGACCCAGTACTTC.

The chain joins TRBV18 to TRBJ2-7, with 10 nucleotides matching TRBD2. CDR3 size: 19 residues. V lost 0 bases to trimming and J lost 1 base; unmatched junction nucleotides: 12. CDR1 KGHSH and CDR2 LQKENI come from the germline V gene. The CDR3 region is CASSPPSLLASGSSYEQYF. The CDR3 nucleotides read TGTGCCAGCTCACCACCGTCTCTGTTAGCTAGCGGGAGTTCCTACGAGCAGTACTTC.

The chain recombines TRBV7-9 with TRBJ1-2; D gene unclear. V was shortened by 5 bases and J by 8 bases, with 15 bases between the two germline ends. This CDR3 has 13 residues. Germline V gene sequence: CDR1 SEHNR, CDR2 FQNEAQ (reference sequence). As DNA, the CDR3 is TGTGCCAGCAGCGGAGGGAAACTAGGCGGCTACACCTTC. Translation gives CASSGGKLGGYTF. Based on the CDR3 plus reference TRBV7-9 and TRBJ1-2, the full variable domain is DTGVSQNPRHKITKRGQNVTFRCDPISEHNRLYWYRQTLGQGPEFLTYFQNEAQLEKSRLLSDRFSAERPKGSFSTLEIQRTEQGDSAMYLCASSGGKLGGYTFGSGTRLTVV.

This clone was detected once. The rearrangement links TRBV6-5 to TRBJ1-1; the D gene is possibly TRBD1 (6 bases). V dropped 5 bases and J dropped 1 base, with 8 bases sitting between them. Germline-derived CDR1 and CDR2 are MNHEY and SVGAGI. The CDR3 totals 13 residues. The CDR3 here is CASSQGTNTEAFF. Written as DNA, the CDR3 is TGTGCCAGCAGTCAGGGGACGAACACTGAAGCTTTCTTT.

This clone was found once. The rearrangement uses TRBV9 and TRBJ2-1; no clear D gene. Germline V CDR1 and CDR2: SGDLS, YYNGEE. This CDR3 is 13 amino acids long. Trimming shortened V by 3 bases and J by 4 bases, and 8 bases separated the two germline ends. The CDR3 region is CASSEDTYNEQFF. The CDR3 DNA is TGTGCCAGCAGCGAAGACACTTACAATGAGCAGTTCTTC.

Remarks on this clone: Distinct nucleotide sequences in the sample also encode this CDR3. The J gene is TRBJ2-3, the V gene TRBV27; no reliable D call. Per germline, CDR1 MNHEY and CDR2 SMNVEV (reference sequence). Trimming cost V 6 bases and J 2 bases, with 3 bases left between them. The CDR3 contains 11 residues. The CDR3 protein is CASRYTDTQYF. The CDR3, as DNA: TGTGCCAGCAGATACACAGATACGCAGTATTTT.